These 30 T cell receptor beta chains share one sample of origin, sequenced in a study of control samples from healthy donors and cancer patients. The data were produced by immunoSEQ multiplex PCR, yet TCRdb's version contains in-frame clones alone and is incomplete. Among 100,000 to 150,000 clones listed, 92% were seen once. Sequencing used blood. The receptors originated from a woman aged 50 to 60 in good health.

The chain employs TRBV5-1 and TRBJ2-1; 10 bases are a match to TRBD2. The V gene end was trimmed by 0 bases and the J gene end by 15 bases; junction bases not matched to a gene: 9. The CDR3 has 14 residues. Germline V gives CDR1 SGHRS, CDR2 YFSETQ. The CDR3 spells CASSLGGSGGAPFF. The CDR3 DNA reads TGCGCCAGCAGCTTGGGGGGGAGCGGGGGGGCCCCGTTCTTC.

This chain connects TRBV21-1 to TRBJ2-1; TRBD1 is the table's D call, not checked against the DNA. TRBV21-1 is noted as a pseudogene. The CDR3 covers 15 residues. The CDR3 reads CASSKGGQGKHEQFF. CDR3 DNA: TGTGCCAGCAGCAAAGGCGGACAGGGAAAACATGAGCAGTTCTTC.

The chain combines TRBV19 with TRBJ2-1; no reliable D call. The V end was cut by 2 bases, the J end by 7 bases, with 9 bases between. In germline, CDR1 is LNHDA, CDR2 SQIVND (reference sequence). The CDR3 has 13 amino acids. CDR3 DNA sequence: TGTGCCAGTAGTATATTATTCCCGAATGAGCAGTTCTTC. This gives the protein CASSILFPNEQFF.

The chain joins TRBV9 to TRBJ2-5, with D possibly TRBD2 on 7 matching bases. Trimming left V 7 bases short and J 4 bases short, with 17 bases between. CDR1 is SGDLS and CDR2 is YYNGEE in the germline V gene. The CDR3 is made up of 14 amino acids. The chain's CDR3 is CASSGAGASETQYF. CDR3 DNA sequence: TGTGCCAGCTCGGGGGCGGGGGCGTCAGAGACCCAGTACTTC.

V usage is TRBV5-4 and J usage is TRBJ2-5; TRBD1 or TRBD2 may be the D gene (5 bases each). Looked up from germline, CDR1 is SGHNT and CDR2 is YYREEE (reference sequence). The germline V and J ends were trimmed by 1 base and 4 bases, with 17 bases remaining between them. The CDR3 spans 16 residues. The CDR3 bases are TGTGCCAGCAGCTTGAGAATTGTAGGGGCGGGAGAGACCCAGTACTTC. The encoded protein is CASSLRIVGAGETQYF. Based on the CDR3 plus reference TRBV5-4 and TRBJ2-5, the full variable domain is ETGVTQSPTHLIKTRGQQVTLRCSSQSGHNTVSWYQQALGQGPQFIFQYYREEENGRGNFPPRFSGLQFPNYSSELNVNALELDDSALYLCASSLRIVGAGETQYFGPGTRLLVL.

The V gene is TRBV27, the J gene TRBJ2-1; 14 positions agree with TRBD2. The length of the CDR3 is 17 residues. Germline CDR1 reads MNHEY; CDR2 reads SMNVEV (reference sequence). Trimming cost V 6 bases and J 6 bases; bases outside gene matches: 10. The CDR3 bases are TGTGCCAGCAGGAGGGGGGGGACTAGCGGGAGCGTCAATGAGCAGTTCTTC. Translating gives CASRRGGTSGSVNEQFF.

The chain carries TRBV19 and TRBJ2-7; possibly TRBD2 for D (5 bases). Trimming took 4 bases from V and 4 from J, leaving 14 bases between them. This CDR3 has 14 amino acids. CDR1 LNHDA and CDR2 SQIVND come from the germline V gene (reference sequence). The CDR3 protein is CASSTDLNTYEQYF. For the CDR3, the DNA is TGTGCCAGTAGTACGGACTTGAACACGTACGAGCAGTACTTC. Based on the CDR3 plus reference TRBV19 and TRBJ2-7, the full variable domain is DGGITQSPKYLFRKEGQNVTLSCEQNLNHDAMYWYRQDPGQGLRLIYYSQIVNDFQKGDIAEGYSVSREKKESFPLTVTSAQKNPTAFYLCASSTDLNTYEQYFGPGTRLTVT.

The rearrangement links TRBV5-8 to TRBJ1-5, with a weak D call TRBD1 (5 bases). V was clipped by 3 bases and J by 9 bases, with 13 bases between them. This CDR3 region has 13 residues. CDR1 SGHTS and CDR2 YDEGEE come from the germline V gene. CDR3 sequence reads: CASSSGPEWPQHF. The CDR3 bases are TGTGCCAGCAGCTCGGGACCCGAGTGGCCCCAGCATTTT.

The V call is TRBV12-5, the J call TRBJ2-7; D unclear. Germline V gene data show CDR1 as LGHNT and CDR2 as FRNRAP. The CDR3 runs 14 residues. Trimming took off 4 bases at V and 3 bases at J, with 13 bases between the two ends. CDR3: CASGYGQRRYEQYF. CDR3 coding DNA: TGTGCTAGTGGTTATGGCCAGAGACGCTACGAGCAGTACTTC.

This chain joins TRBV29-1 and TRBJ2-7; D may be TRBD1 or TRBD2 (6 bases each). CDR3 length: 14 residues. V dropped 7 bases and J dropped 3 bases, with 19 bases sitting between them. Germline-derived CDR1 and CDR2 are SQVTM and ANQGSEA. The CDR3 here is CSALPGEDGYEQYF. CDR3 nucleotides: TGCAGCGCCCTCCCAGGGGAGGATGGCTACGAGCAGTACTTC.

This chain uses TRBV10-3 with TRBJ1-1; D not certain. CDR1 is ENHRY, CDR2 SYGVKD, per germline. The CDR3 loop spans 13 amino acids. Trimming removed 3 bases from V and 5 bases from J, with 10 bases in between. The CDR3 DNA follows: TGTGCCATCAGTGACAGGACGGGGACTGAAGCTTTCTTT. Protein sequence: CAISDRTGTEAFF.

The rearrangement joins TRBV28 to TRBJ1-2; D may be TRBD1 (6 bases). Germline CDR1 is MDHEN and CDR2 is SYDVKM. Trimming cost V 3 bases and J 4 bases, with 12 bases left between them. This CDR3 has 14 amino acids. The CDR3 spells CASSFAGVSYGYTF. The CDR3 DNA reads TGTGCCAGCAGTTTTGCAGGGGTTTCCTATGGCTACACCTTC.

This clone was observed once. This sequence joins TRBV5-1 and TRBJ2-1; D uncertain. Trimming shortened V by 4 bases and J by 4 bases, and 12 bases separated the two germline ends. The V gene's germline CDR1 is SGHRS and CDR2 YFSETQ. This CDR3 is 14 amino acids long. CDR3 in DNA: TGCGCCAGCAGCCTTGACGAAGTTTACAATGAGCAGTTCTTC. Translating gives CASSLDEVYNEQFF.

This sequence joins TRBV14 and TRBJ2-2; 9 positions agree with TRBD1. The CDR3 runs 16 residues. Looked up from germline, CDR1 is SGHDN and CDR2 is FVKESK. V lost 4 bases to trimming and J lost 1 base; unmatched junction nucleotides: 4. The CDR3 protein is CASSRRDRVNTGELFF. The CDR3 DNA follows: TGTGCCAGCAGCCGCCGGGACAGGGTGAACACCGGGGAGCTGTTTTTT.

A word on this clone: Other DNA sequences in the same sample also yield this CDR3. V usage is TRBV2 and J usage is TRBJ2-7; 8 bases agree with TRBD2. Per the germline V gene, CDR1 is SNHLY and CDR2 is FYNNEI. There are 12 residues in the CDR3. The CDR3 loop is CAIQAGAPEQYF. Here the CDR3 DNA reads TGTGCTATCCAAGCGGGAGCTCCCGAGCAGTACTTC.

The chain is built from TRBV27 and TRBJ2-3, with 7 bases aligning to TRBD1. The length of the CDR3 is 14 residues. Germline CDR1 is MNHEY and CDR2 is SMNVEV (reference sequence). V lost 4 bases, J lost 3 bases, and 4 bases stayed unmatched. CDR3 residues: CASSSRQGTDTQYF. CDR3 DNA: TGTGCCAGCAGTTCACGACAGGGAACAGATACGCAGTATTTT.

The gene calls are TRBV19 and TRBJ2-3, with 8 bases lining up with TRBD1. The length of the CDR3 is 15 residues. With V trimmed by 5 bases and J by 5 bases, 9 bases remained unmatched. CDR1 and CDR2 (germline): LNHDA, SQIVND (reference sequence). CDR3 sequence (DNA): TGTGCCAGTAGTGTGGGACAGGTGGTAAAAGATACGCAGTATTTT. Protein sequence: CASSVGQVVKDTQYF.

The V call is TRBV25-1, the J call TRBJ1-2; 12 bases are a match to TRBD1. Looked up from germline, CDR1 is MGHDK and CDR2 is SYGVNS. Unmatched junction bases numbered 3, after V lost 6 bases and J lost 4 bases. The CDR3 contains 14 residues. The CDR3 DNA reads TGTGCCAGCAGGGGGACAGGGGGCCTCTATGGCTACACCTTC. Its translation: CASRGTGGLYGYTF.

The chain employs TRBV27 and TRBJ1-6, with D unresolved. CDR3 length: 12 residues. V lost 3 bases, J lost 5 bases, and 2 bases lay in between. From germline, CDR1 is MNHEY and CDR2 SMNVEV (reference sequence). This CDR3 is CASSFNNSPLHF. The CDR3 DNA follows: TGTGCCAGCAGTTTTAATAATTCACCCCTCCACTTT.

The chain recombines TRBV18 with TRBJ2-7, with 7 bases that match TRBD2. Germline V gene lookup returns CDR1 KGHSH and CDR2 LQKENI. The CDR3 has 11 residues. J gave up 6 bases and V 6 bases, and 2 bases lay outside the gene matches. The CDR3, as DNA: TGTGCCAGCTCCTCGGGGGGCGAGCAGTACTTC. It codes for CASSSGGEQYF.

The chain couples TRBV27 to TRBJ2-1, with D perhaps matching TRBD1 (5 bases). Trimming removed 10 bases at V and 0 bases at J, with 13 bases between. Germline CDR1 reads MNHEY; CDR2 reads SMNVEV (reference sequence). The CDR3 covers 14 residues. The CDR3 protein is CATRDSSSYNEQFF. CDR3 in DNA: TGTGCCACCAGAGACAGCAGCTCCTACAATGAGCAGTTCTTC.

The chain uses TRBV19 and TRBJ2-3; D may be TRBD2 (6 bases). V was trimmed by 5 bases and J by 0 bases, leaving 9 bases between them. Germline assignment: CDR1 LNHDA and CDR2 SQIVND (reference sequence). The CDR3 has 14 residues. The CDR3 protein is CASSLGTSTDTQYF. The CDR3, as DNA: TGTGCCAGTAGTCTCGGGACTAGCACAGATACGCAGTATTTT.

This sequence joins TRBV29-1 and TRBJ2-2; 7 nucleotides align to TRBD2. Germline CDR1 SQVTM, CDR2 ANQGSEA. With 6 bases clipped from V and 4 bases from J, the junction kept 5 bases outside the gene matches. The length of the CDR3 is 13 residues. The CDR3 sequence is CSVVAGPTGELFF. CDR3 nucleotide sequence: TGCAGCGTGGTAGCGGGCCCCACCGGGGAGCTGTTTTTT.

This clone occurred once. Other DNA sequences in this sample translate to the same CDR3. The chain links TRBV6-5 to TRBJ2-7; 7 nucleotides line up with TRBD1. Germline V gene lookup returns CDR1 MNHEY and CDR2 SVGAGI. J lost 2 bases, V lost 6 bases, and 4 bases had no gene match. CDR3 length: 13 amino acids. The CDR3 coding sequence is TGTGCCAGCAGCAAAGACAGGGCCTACGAGCAGTACTTC. Amino acids: CASSKDRAYEQYF.

The CDR3: CASSPVRDRGPHVGSPLHF. For the CDR3, the DNA is TGTGCCAGCTCACCTGTCCGGGACAGGGGGCCCCACGTGGGTTCACCCCTCCACTTT. The chain employs TRBV18 and TRBJ1-6, with 12 bases aligning to TRBD1. Germline CDR1 KGHSH, CDR2 LQKENI. The CDR3 extends over 19 amino acids. V was clipped by 3 bases and J by 9 bases; unmatched bases: 15.

V and J are TRBV5-1 and TRBJ2-7; 7 bases line up with TRBD1. The CDR3 runs 12 residues. Germline values: CDR1 SGHRS, CDR2 YFSETQ. V trimming: 6 bases; J trimming: 1 base; junction bases outside the gene matches: 1. The CDR3: CASKGQSYEQYF. The DNA for the CDR3 is TGCGCCAGCAAGGGACAGTCCTACGAGCAGTACTTC.

The rearrangement joins TRBV4-1 to TRBJ1-3, with no clear D. Per germline, CDR1 MGHRA and CDR2 YSYEKL. This CDR3 has 14 amino acids. The V end was cut by 2 bases, the J end by 8 bases, with 13 bases between. In DNA, the CDR3 is TGCGCCAGCAGCCAACCGGGGAAAAAGGACACCATATATTTT. This sequence encodes CASSQPGKKDTIYF.

The V gene is TRBV5-1, the J gene TRBJ1-2; D is ambiguous. V gave up 2 bases and J gave up 4 bases, with 15 bases separating them. CDR3 length: 15 amino acids. Germline CDR1 and CDR2: SGHRS and YFSETQ. The CDR3 region has the DNA TGCGCCAGCAGCTTTGACTCTGGAGGGCCCTATGGCTACACCTTC. This sequence encodes CASSFDSGGPYGYTF.

The rearrangement joins TRBV4-1 to TRBJ1-4, with 12 nucleotides matching TRBD1. The CDR3 has 14 amino acids. The ends lost 2 bases at V and 11 bases at J; junction bases unmatched: 3. Germline values: CDR1 MGHRA, CDR2 YSYEKL. This CDR3 is CASSQPGTGGKLFF. The CDR3 coding sequence is TGCGCCAGCAGCCAACCCGGGACAGGGGGCAAACTGTTTTTT.

The chain carries TRBV30 and TRBJ2-7; D is perhaps TRBD2 (6 bases). Germline CDR1 reads GTSNPN; CDR2 reads SVGIG (reference sequence). The CDR3 spans 11 residues. Deletions cut 3 bases from V and 5 bases from J, with 8 bases between. The CDR3 bases are TGTGCCTGGAGCGGGAGCAACGAGCAGTACTTC. Residues: CAWSGSNEQYF.